This passage covers 28 T cell receptor beta chains from one sample sequenced in a study of patients and donors after allogeneic stem cell transplantation. From the RT-PCR reads, TCRdb called clonotypes with MiXCR, one entry per CDR3 protein. The sample includes hundreds of thousands of distinct CDR3 sequences, 16% of them seen just once. The specimen sequenced was blood, either unsorted or a sorted T cell fraction (not recorded which). These receptors all come from a human donor who was either an allogeneic HSCT recipient or a stem cell or donor lymphocyte infusion donor (not recorded which). It is not recorded whose cells these are; they may come from a transplant donor.

There are many counts of this clonotype. This chain's CDR3 is CASSSQDGLLGRGYTF. CDR3 DNA: TGTGCCAGCAGCTCCCAGGACGGCCTCCTGGGTAGAGGCTACACCTTC. V and J are TRBV5-6 and TRBJ1-2; D is uncertain. The CDR3 spans 16 residues. Trimming left V 3 bases short and J 8 bases short, with 23 bases between. CDR1 SGHDT and CDR2 YYEEEE come from the germline V gene.

The chain joins TRBV20-1 to TRBJ1-2; D is undetermined. The V gene lost 2 bases and the J gene lost 1 base, with 2 bases spanning the gap. The CDR3 covers 11 residues. Germline V CDR1 and CDR2: DFQATT, SNEGSKA (reference sequence). CDR3 region: CSARLNYGYTF. CDR3 nucleotide sequence: TGCAGTGCTAGACTTAACTATGGCTACACCTTC.

The V and J genes are TRBV7-2 and TRBJ1-2; D possibly corresponds to TRBD1 (6 bases). The CDR3 loop spans 13 amino acids. Germline-derived CDR1 and CDR2 are SGHTA and FQGNSA. V was trimmed by 5 bases and J by 7 bases, leaving 14 bases between them. CDR3 region: CASSIRQAVGYTF. In DNA form, the CDR3 reads TGTGCCAGCAGCATAAGACAGGCGGTTGGCTACACCTTC.

This clonotype was picked up one time. J is TRBJ1-2 and V is TRBV19; D is possibly TRBD1 (6 bases). This CDR3 is 16 amino acids long. Trimming left V 1 base short and J 2 bases short, with 14 bases between. Per germline, CDR1 LNHDA and CDR2 SQIVND (reference sequence). DNA for the CDR3: TGTGCCAGTAGTATAGCTCATGGACAGTCGAACTATGGCTACACCTTC. This translates into CASSIAHGQSNYGYTF.

J is TRBJ2-7 and V is TRBV2; TRBD1 might be the D (5 bases). CDR1 and CDR2 (germline): SNHLY, FYNNEI. The CDR3 runs to 12 residues. V lost 6 bases, J lost 4 bases, and 10 bases lay in between. The CDR3 sequence is CASSKDSYEQYF. DNA of the CDR3: TGTGCCAGCAGCAAAGACAGTTACGAGCAGTACTTC. Full variable domain (outside the CDR3, taken from reference TRBV2 and TRBJ2-7): EPEVTQTPSHQVTQMGQEVILRCVPISNHLYFYWYRQILGQKVEFLVSFYNNEISEKSEIFDDQFSVERPDGSNFTLKIRSTKLEDSAMYFCASSKDSYEQYFGPGTRLTVT.

The chain employs TRBV7-2 and TRBJ2-7, with unresolved D. From germline, CDR1 is SGHTA and CDR2 FQGNSA. This CDR3 is built from 15 residues. V was pared by 6 bases and J by 4 bases, with 19 bases between. Written as DNA, the CDR3 is TGTGCCAGCAGGTCAAGTTGGGCCTTTAGTTACGAGCAGTACTTC. It codes for CASRSSWAFSYEQYF.

V usage is TRBV7-9 and J usage is TRBJ2-2, with D possibly being TRBD2 (6 bases). The V and J ends lost 8 bases and 5 bases respectively, with 18 bases between them. The CDR3 totals 15 residues. Germline V gene lookup returns CDR1 SEHNR and CDR2 FQNEAQ (reference sequence). CDR3: CASGSHSLATGELFF. The CDR3 nucleotides are TGTGCCAGCGGGTCCCATTCCCTAGCGACCGGGGAGCTGTTTTTT.

This clonotype turned up a few times. V gene TRBV12-3 or TRBV12-4 combines with J gene TRBJ1-5, with 8 bases lining up with TRBD1. CDR3 length equals 16 residues. V lost 5 bases and J lost 2; bases outside the gene matches: 8. CDR3: CASSPPGQGGNQPQHF. The CDR3 DNA reads TGTGCCAGCAGTCCCCCTGGACAGGGCGGCAATCAGCCCCAGCATTTT.

CDR3 nucleotide sequence: TGTGCCAGCAGCCGAGGGAGGTCCCCTCCTCTGGGCTCCTACAATGAGCAGTTCTTC. As protein: CASSRGRSPPLGSYNEQFF. The chain is built from TRBV12-3 or TRBV12-4 and TRBJ2-1; D perhaps matches TRBD2 (6 bases). Trimming took 6 bases from V and 0 from J, leaving 24 bases between them. The CDR3 has 19 residues.

This clonotype was counted ten times or more. Its ends do not fully match the called genes, so a read error is possible. The genes are TRBV7-7 and TRBJ1-4; 10 nucleotides align to TRBD1. CDR1 SSHAT and CDR2 FNYEAQ come from the germline V gene (reference sequence). The CDR3 totals 14 residues. The CDR3 region is CASSSGTGDAKLFF. The CDR3 DNA reads TGTGCTAGCAGCTCCGGGACAGGGGATGCAAAACTGTTTTTT.

J is TRBJ1-6 and V is TRBV27; a weak D match, TRBD1 (6 bases). This CDR3 comprises 16 residues. V lost 5 bases and J lost 10, with 21 bases in between. The germline gives CDR1 MNHEY, CDR2 SMNVEV (reference sequence). CDR3 in amino acids: CASSPRDKADRSPLHF. The CDR3 bases are TGTGCCAGCAGTCCCCGGGACAAGGCAGATAGATCACCCCTCCACTTT.

The chain combines TRBV5-1 with TRBJ1-2; D is perhaps TRBD1 (6 bases). With 4 bases removed from V and 3 bases from J, the gap between germline ends came to 10 bases. Germline V gives CDR1 SGHRS, CDR2 YFSETQ. The CDR3 extends over 13 amino acids. The CDR3 region has the DNA TGCGCCAGCAGCCCCGGGACACACTATGGCTACACCTTC. Its protein product is CASSPGTHYGYTF.

The rearrangement links TRBV20-1 to TRBJ2-6, with D perhaps matching TRBD1 or TRBD2 (5 bases each). The V gene's germline CDR1 is DFQATT and CDR2 SNEGSKA (reference sequence). The V gene lost 6 bases and the J gene lost 4 bases, with 16 bases spanning the gap. The CDR3 has 15 amino acids. This chain's CDR3 is CSADGPGPGANVLTF. The CDR3 DNA reads as TGCAGTGCAGACGGTCCGGGGCCGGGGGCCAACGTCCTGACTTTC.

The chain joins TRBV15 to TRBJ1-1; D unclear. The V and J ends lost 0 bases and 4 bases respectively, with 12 bases between them. The CDR3 is 15 amino acids. CDR1 is LNHNV and CDR2 is YYDKDF in the germline V gene (reference sequence). As DNA, the CDR3 is TGTGCCACCAGCAGAGATCCCGGTCCGGGCACTGAAGCTTTCTTT. This codes for CATSRDPGPGTEAFF.

The CDR3 loop is CASSASVRVSEQYF. In DNA, the CDR3 is TGTGCCAGCAGCGCGTCTGTGAGGGTATCCGAGCAGTACTTC. This chain connects TRBV9 to TRBJ2-7; the D gene is possibly TRBD2 (5 bases). This CDR3 comprises 14 residues. Germline V lookup: CDR1 SGDLS, CDR2 YYNGEE. Between the trimmed V and J ends, which lost 3 bases and 6 bases, there was a span of 16 bases.

This clonotype was picked up many times. V gene TRBV30 combines with J gene TRBJ1-6, with D unresolved. CDR3 length: 13 residues. Per the germline V gene, CDR1 is GTSNPN and CDR2 is SVGIG (reference sequence). Trimming stripped 0 bases from V and 6 bases from J, with 6 bases between. CDR3 region: CAWSVRTNSPLHF. CDR3 in DNA: TGTGCCTGGAGTGTCAGGACTAATTCACCCCTCCACTTT. The entire variable domain, with the rest obtained from reference TRBV30 and TRBJ1-6, is as follows: SQTIHQWPATLVQPVGSPLSLECTVEGTSNPNLYWYRQAAGRGLQLLFYSVGIGQISSEVPQNLSASRPQDRQFILSSKKLLLSDSGFYLCAWSVRTNSPLHFGNGTRLTVT.

J is TRBJ2-2 and V is TRBV27; weak D call: TRBD1 (5 bases). In germline, CDR1 is MNHEY, CDR2 SMNVEV (reference sequence). This CDR3 comprises 14 residues. Trimming pared 3 bases from V and 1 base from J, leaving 6 bases between. The CDR3 protein is CASSLTENTGELFF. CDR3 bases: TGTGCCAGCAGTTTGACAGAGAACACCGGGGAGCTGTTTTTT.

This clonotype was counted between two and nine times. The chain uses TRBV7-9 and TRBJ2-2; D is uncertain. V lost 4 bases and J lost 1, with 13 bases in between. In germline, CDR1 is SEHNR, CDR2 FQNEAQ (reference sequence). This CDR3 is 16 amino acids long. The DNA of the CDR3 is TGTGCCAGCAGCTCTCAAGGTGGCAGGAACACCGGGGAGCTGTTTTTT. Protein product: CASSSQGGRNTGELFF.

The CDR3 nucleotides are TGTGCCACCAGCAGAGGCGACAGGTTCGACACTGAAGCTTTCTTT. Its translation: CATSRGDRFDTEAFF. This rearrangement joins TRBV15 to TRBJ1-1; TRBD1 is a possible D gene (6 bases). The CDR3 is 15 residues long. Trimming left V 1 base short and J 3 bases short, with 12 bases between. CDR1 is LNHNV, CDR2 YYDKDF, per germline (reference sequence).

This clonotype was picked up many times. J is TRBJ2-5 and V is TRBV18; 8 bases align to TRBD1. CDR3 length: 13 amino acids. The trim removed 3 bases at V and 5 bases at J, leaving 2 bases unmatched. The germline CDR1 and CDR2 sequences are KGHSH and LQKENI. The CDR3 coding sequence is TGTGCCAGCTCACCGGACAGGGCCGAGACCCAGTACTTC. It translates to CASSPDRAETQYF.

The chain employs TRBV18 and TRBJ2-6; 8 bases match TRBD1. Germline V gene data show CDR1 as KGHSH and CDR2 as LQKENI. The CDR3 totals 17 residues. V gave up 3 bases and J gave up 0 bases; unmatched junction bases: 4. CDR3 DNA sequence: TGTGCCAGCTCACCGATGGACAGGGTCTCTGGGGCCAACGTCCTGACTTTC. Translating it yields CASSPMDRVSGANVLTF.

This clonotype was found a few times. The chain couples TRBV20-1 to TRBJ2-1, with D perhaps TRBD2 (5 bases). The CDR3 loop spans 13 amino acids. V was shortened by 1 base and J by 4 bases, with 8 bases between the two germline ends. The germline V gene has CDR1 DFQATT and CDR2 SNEGSKA (reference sequence). CDR3 amino acids: CSARAAAYNEQFF. In DNA form, the CDR3 reads TGCAGTGCTAGAGCAGCGGCATACAATGAGCAGTTCTTC.

This clonotype was found many times. The chain has TRBV10-3 and TRBJ2-3; tentative D call: TRBD2 (5 bases). The CDR3 has 13 amino acids. Between the trimmed V and J ends, which lost 2 bases and 6 bases, there was a span of 9 bases. Germline assignment: CDR1 ENHRY and CDR2 SYGVKD. Here the CDR3 DNA reads TGTGCCATCAGTGAGGAGGGTGGTGATACGCAGTATTTT. It is translated as CAISEEGGDTQYF.

This clonotype was seen more than once but under ten times. V is TRBV4-1 and J is TRBJ1-1; D gene uncertain. The germline V gene has CDR1 MGHRA and CDR2 YSYEKL. The CDR3 contains 14 residues. With 1 base removed from V and 5 bases from J, the gap between germline ends came to 11 bases. CDR3 DNA sequence: TGCGCCAGCAGCCAAGTCTCAGGAGGGACTGAAGCTTTCTTT. Its protein is CASSQVSGGTEAFF.

This clonotype was picked up many times. V usage is TRBV5-1 and J usage is TRBJ1-4, with D possibly being TRBD1 (6 bases). CDR1 is SGHRS, CDR2 YFSETQ, per germline. V lost 3 bases and J 8 bases, leaving 17 bases between the germline ends. The CDR3 extends over 15 amino acids. The CDR3 DNA is TGCGCCAGCAGCTCGCCGACAGGTGGAGCCGAAAAACTGTTTTTT. Translation gives CASSSPTGGAEKLFF.

This clonotype was observed a handful of times. V is TRBV24-1 and J is TRBJ2-2; 7 bases are a match to TRBD2. The CDR3 has 18 residues. Germline CDR1 KGHDR, CDR2 SFDVKD. The V and J ends lost 5 bases and 0 bases, in that order; junction bases with no gene match: 11. Here the CDR3 reads CATSVPSGRIANTGELFF. The CDR3 DNA follows: TGTGCCACCAGTGTCCCTAGCGGAAGAATCGCGAACACCGGGGAGCTGTTTTTT.

This clonotype was seen repeatedly, ten times or more. The chain carries TRBV5-1 and TRBJ2-7; 8 bases are a match to TRBD1. Germline V CDR1 and CDR2: SGHRS, YFSETQ. The CDR3 has 15 amino acids. J was trimmed by 3 bases and V by 2 bases; bases with no gene match: 7. CDR3 nucleotide sequence: TGCGCCAGCAGCTTTGCGAGACAGGGGTACTACGAGCAGTACTTC. Protein: CASSFARQGYYEQYF.

The genes are TRBV19 and TRBJ2-2; TRBD1 matches at 10 bases. The CDR3 totals 16 residues. CDR1 and CDR2 from the germline V gene are LNHDA and SQIVND (reference sequence). The V and J ends lost 6 bases and 5 bases, in that order; junction bases with no gene match: 9. CDR3 nucleotide sequence: TGTGCCAGTAGCCGCCGGGACAGGGGTACTACCGGGGAGCTGTTTTTT. Translated, it gives CASSRRDRGTTGELFF.